Listed below are T cell receptor beta chains from one sample, sequenced in a study of kidney transplant recipient with SARS-CoV-2 infection. MiXCR, applied by TCRdb to the reads, yields one record per CDR3 protein. Of fewer than 250,000 distinct CDR3 sequences listed, around 26% are singletons. Sample: a blood sample, taken at baseline and on day 111 from a kidney transplant recipient. Receptor source: a male patient aged 25-45 years who had COVID-19 and was a kidney transplant recipient. A subset of T cells may come from the graft donor. Each CDR3 is given with its conserved first and last residue. The D gene is left open where the match is weak. Where a row states a size, it is once, few, many or the class of an expanded clone; other rows omit it.

many,-,TRBV7-8,TRBJ1-2,CASSYSEFTRKTYGYTF,TGTGCCAGCAGCTACAGCGAGTTTACCCGAAAGACCTATGGCTACACCTTC
few,-,TRBV19,TRBJ2-3,CASSMASGDTQYF,TGTGCCAGTAGTATGGCTAGTGGGGATACGCAGTATTTT
few,-,TRBV12-3/TRBV12-4,TRBJ2-5,CASSPRPQETQYF,TGTGCCAGCAGTCCTAGGCCCCAAGAGACCCAGTACTTC
many,-,TRBV12-3/TRBV12-4,TRBJ1-5,CASSFQSNQPQHF,TGTGCCAGCAGTTTTCAGAGCAATCAGCCCCAGCATTTT
many,-,TRBV6-8,TRBJ2-1,CASRTPNEQFF,TGTGCCAGCAGGACCCCCAATGAGCAGTTCTTC
many,-,TRBV7-9,TRBJ2-7,CASSPRLEQYF,TGTGCCAGCAGCCCCCGCCTCGAGCAGTACTTC
many,-,TRBV7-2,TRBJ2-7,CASSLLYEQYF,TGTGCCAGCAGCCTACTATACGAGCAGTACTTC
-,TRBD2,TRBV11-2,TRBJ2-3,CASSPWTSGVSTQYF,TGTGCCAGCAGCCCCTGGACTAGCGGGGTCTCTACGCAGTATTTT
-,-,TRBV20-1,TRBJ2-2,CSASSRATGELFF,TGCAGTGCTAGTTCCAGGGCCACCGGGGAGCTGTTTTTT
many,TRBD2,TRBV20-1,TRBJ2-5,CSARVGRGGPKTQYF,TGCAGTGCTAGGGTTGGGCGGGGGGGCCCCAAGACCCAGTACTTC
many,-,TRBV4-1,TRBJ2-2,CASSQESEGRELFF,TGCGCCAGCAGCCAAGAGAGCGAGGGAAGGGAGCTGTTTTTT
many,-,TRBV5-1,TRBJ2-2,CASREGPGSGELFF,TGCGCCAGCAGAGAGGGCCCCGGCTCCGGGGAGCTGTTTTTT
-,-,TRBV7-2,TRBJ2-3,CASSPLYTQYF,TGTGCCAGCAGCCCCCTTTATACGCAGTATTTT
many,-,TRBV24-1,TRBJ2-3,CATSDLGEGTDTQYF,TGTGCCACCAGTGATTTGGGAGAAGGGACAGATACGCAGTATTTT
many,-,TRBV2,TRBJ1-4,CASSEGLREYEKLFF,TGTGCCAGCAGTGAAGGGCTCAGGGAGTATGAAAAACTGTTTTTT
many,TRBD1,TRBV12-3/TRBV12-4,TRBJ1-3,CASSRTGAGNTIYF,TGTGCCAGCAGCCGTACAGGGGCTGGAAACACCATATATTTT
many,-,TRBV6-2/TRBV6-3,TRBJ1-2,CASSSQRANYGYTF,TGTGCCAGCAGTTCACAGCGAGCTAACTATGGCTACACCTTC
many,-,TRBV6-2/TRBV6-3,TRBJ1-2,CASSSAVCIGKTYGYTF,TGTGCCAGCAGTTCTGCTGTCTGCATCGGAAAGACCTATGGCTACACCTTC
many,-,TRBV6-2/TRBV6-3,TRBJ1-5,CASTQKGRSNQPQHF,TGTGCCAGCACCCAAAAGGGTCGCAGCAATCAGCCCCAGCATTTT
many,TRBD2,TRBV6-5,TRBJ2-5,CASSGRQRWEGETQYF,TGTGCCAGCAGTGGAAGGCAGAGATGGGAGGGAGAGACCCAGTACTTC
-,TRBD2,TRBV19,TRBJ2-3,CASSLGPAGGDTQYF,TGTGCCAGTAGTCTGGGACCAGCGGGGGGAGATACGCAGTATTTT
-,-,TRBV7-2,TRBJ2-3,CASSLEGDGLPAGDTQYF,TGTGCCAGCAGCTTAGAGGGGGACGGACTACCGGCTGGAGATACGCAGTATTTT
many,TRBD1,TRBV20-1,TRBJ1-1,CSAITGVNTEAFF,TGCAGTGCCATCACAGGGGTGAACACTGAAGCTTTCTTT
once,-,TRBV6-2/TRBV6-3,TRBJ1-2,CASSENDRIGKTYGYTF,TGTGCCAGCAGCGAGAATGACCGCATCGGAAAGACCTATGGCTACACCTTC
-,TRBD1,TRBV19,TRBJ2-5,CASISRTGNF,TGTGCCAGTATCTCACGGACAGGTAACTTC
-,-,TRBV9,TRBJ1-2,CASSEYTWNSYTNNYGYTF,TGTGCCAGCAGCGAATATACCTGGAACAGCTATACCAATAACTATGGCTACACCTTC
many,-,TRBV7-2,TRBJ2-3,CASSLLGAPTDTQYF,TGTGCCAGCAGCTTACTGGGGGCCCCCACAGATACGCAGTATTTT
many,-,TRBV19,TRBJ2-7,CASSIPTGTRGYEQYF,TGTGCCAGTAGTATCCCGACCGGGACAAGAGGCTACGAGCAGTACTTC
many,-,TRBV16,TRBJ1-2,CASSSTKVVRKTYGYTF,TGTGCCAGCAGCAGTACAAAGGTCGTTAGAAAGACCTATGGCTACACCTTC
many,-,TRBV11-3,TRBJ1-2,CASSRFNDLGKTYGYTF,TGTGCCAGCAGCAGGTTCAACGATCTCGGAAAGACCTATGGCTACACCTTC
-,-,TRBV11-3,TRBJ1-2,CASSDFDDLGRTYGYTF,TGTGCCAGCAGCGACTTTGACGACCTCGGAAGGACCTATGGCTACACCTTC
many,-,TRBV6-1,TRBJ2-7,CASSEEGHGSYEQYF,TGTGCCAGCAGTGAAGAGGGGCACGGCTCCTACGAGCAGTACTTC
many,-,TRBV6-5,TRBJ1-4,CASSYRVNEKLFF,TGTGCCAGCAGTTACCGCGTAAATGAAAAACTGTTTTTT
-,-,TRBV30,TRBJ2-5,CAWSVVSQETQYF,TGTGCCTGGAGTGTCGTCTCCCAAGAGACCCAGTACTTC
many,-,TRBV27,TRBJ2-5,CASRNPEETQYF,TGTGCCAGCAGAAATCCGGAAGAGACCCAGTACTTC
many,-,TRBV7-9,TRBJ1-4,CASSPTPREKLFF,TGTGCCAGCAGCCCGACTCCGCGGGAAAAACTGTTTTTT
many,-,TRBV5-3,TRBJ1-2,CARLVLVVRKTYGYTF,TGTGCCAGATTGGTGTTAGTGGTGAGAAAGACCTATGGCTACACCTTC
-,-,TRBV10-1,TRBJ2-5,CASSGRENRETQYF,TGCGCCAGCAGTGGGCGTGAGAACCGAGAGACCCAGTACTTC
few,TRBD2,TRBV7-2,TRBJ2-1,CASSLRSGSLYNEQFF,TGTGCCAGCAGCTTACGTAGCGGGTCTCTCTACAATGAGCAGTTCTTC
many,-,TRBV12-5,TRBJ1-2,CASGNLCLQGKTYGYTF,TGTGCTAGTGGTAACTTGTGTTTGCAGGGAAAGACCTATGGCTACACCTTC
once,-,TRBV3-2,TRBJ2-1,CASGQDPGNEQFF,TGTGCCAGCGGCCAAGATCCAGGGAATGAGCAGTTCTTC
many,-,TRBV7-9,TRBJ2-7,CASSPQPGRFPYEQYF,TGTGCCAGCAGCCCCCAACCGGGGCGTTTCCCCTACGAGCAGTACTTC
many,-,TRBV3-1,TRBJ1-1,CASSDCHPISIRTEAFF,TGTGCCAGCAGCGATTGTCATCCCATTTCAATTCGCACTGAAGCTTTCTTT
many,-,TRBV12-5,TRBJ2-5,CASGLVLLRDGETQYF,TGTGCTAGTGGTTTGGTACTTCTCAGGGATGGGGAGACCCAGTACTTC
few,TRBD2,TRBV20-1,TRBJ2-3,CSAGGASGTADTQYF,TGCAGTGCGGGAGGCGCTAGCGGGACGGCAGATACGCAGTATTTT